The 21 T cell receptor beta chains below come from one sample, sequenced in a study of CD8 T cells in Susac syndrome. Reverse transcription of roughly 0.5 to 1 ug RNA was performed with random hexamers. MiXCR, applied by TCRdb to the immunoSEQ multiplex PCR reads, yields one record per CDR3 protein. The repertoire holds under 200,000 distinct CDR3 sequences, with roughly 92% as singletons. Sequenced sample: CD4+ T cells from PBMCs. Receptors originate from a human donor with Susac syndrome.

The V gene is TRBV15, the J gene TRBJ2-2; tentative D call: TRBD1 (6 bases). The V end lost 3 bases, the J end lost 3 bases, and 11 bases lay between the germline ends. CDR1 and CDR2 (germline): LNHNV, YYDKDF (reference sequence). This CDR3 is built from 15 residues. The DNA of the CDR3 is TGTGCCACCAGCAGGGAGACAGGTTACACCGGGGAGCTGTTTTTT. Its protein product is CATSRETGYTGELFF.

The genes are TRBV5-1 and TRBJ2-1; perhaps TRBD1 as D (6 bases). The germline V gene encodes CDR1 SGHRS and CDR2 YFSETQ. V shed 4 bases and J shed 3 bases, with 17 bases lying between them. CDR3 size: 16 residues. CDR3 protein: CASSPGRTQGYNEQFF. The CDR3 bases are TGCGCCAGCAGCCCCGGCAGGACACAGGGCTACAATGAGCAGTTCTTC.

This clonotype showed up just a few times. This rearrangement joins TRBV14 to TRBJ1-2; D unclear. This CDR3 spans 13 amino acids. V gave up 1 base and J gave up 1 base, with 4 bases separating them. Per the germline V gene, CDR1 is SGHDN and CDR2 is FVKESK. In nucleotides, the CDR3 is TGTGCCAGCAGCCAAGGGGTTAACTATGGCTACACCTTC. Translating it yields CASSQGVNYGYTF.

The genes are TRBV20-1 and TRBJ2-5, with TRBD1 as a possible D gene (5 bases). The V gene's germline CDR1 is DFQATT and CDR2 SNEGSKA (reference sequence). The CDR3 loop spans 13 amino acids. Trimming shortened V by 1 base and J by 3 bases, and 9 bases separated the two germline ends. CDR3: CSARARAKETQYF. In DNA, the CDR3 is TGCAGTGCTAGAGCCAGGGCAAAAGAGACCCAGTACTTC.

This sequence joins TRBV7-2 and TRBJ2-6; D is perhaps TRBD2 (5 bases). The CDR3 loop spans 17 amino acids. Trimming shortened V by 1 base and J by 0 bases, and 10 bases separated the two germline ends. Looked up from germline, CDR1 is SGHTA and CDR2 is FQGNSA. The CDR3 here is CASSLGGARSGANVLTF. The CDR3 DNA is TGTGCCAGCAGCTTAGGGGGAGCCCGCTCTGGGGCCAACGTCCTGACTTTC.

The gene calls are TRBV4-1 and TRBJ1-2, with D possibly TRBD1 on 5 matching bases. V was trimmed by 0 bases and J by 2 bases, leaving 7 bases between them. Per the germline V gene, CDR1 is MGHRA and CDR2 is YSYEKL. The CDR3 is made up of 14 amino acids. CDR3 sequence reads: CASSQDRANYGYTF. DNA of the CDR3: TGCGCCAGCAGCCAAGACAGGGCAAACTATGGCTACACCTTC.

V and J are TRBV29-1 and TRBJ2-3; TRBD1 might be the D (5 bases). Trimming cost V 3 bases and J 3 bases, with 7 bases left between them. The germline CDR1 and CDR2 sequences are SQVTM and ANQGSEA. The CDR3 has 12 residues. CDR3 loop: CSVDRGTDTQYF. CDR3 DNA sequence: TGCAGCGTTGATAGGGGAACAGATACGCAGTATTTT.

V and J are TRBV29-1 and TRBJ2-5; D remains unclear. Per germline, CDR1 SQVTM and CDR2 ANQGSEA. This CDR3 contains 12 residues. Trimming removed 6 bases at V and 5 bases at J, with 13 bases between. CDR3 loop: CSVVKSVETQYF. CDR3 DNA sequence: TGCAGCGTGGTAAAGTCTGTGGAGACCCAGTACTTC.

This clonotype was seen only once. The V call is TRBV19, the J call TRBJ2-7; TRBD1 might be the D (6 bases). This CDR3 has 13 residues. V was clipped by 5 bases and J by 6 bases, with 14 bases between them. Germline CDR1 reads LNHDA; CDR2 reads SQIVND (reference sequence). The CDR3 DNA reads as TGTGCCAGTAGTCAGGGGACGCGAACCGAGCAGTACTTC. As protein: CASSQGTRTEQYF. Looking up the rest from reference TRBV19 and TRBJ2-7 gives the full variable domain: DGGITQSPKYLFRKEGQNVTLSCEQNLNHDAMYWYRQDPGQGLRLIYYSQIVNDFQKGDIAEGYSVSREKKESFPLTVTSAQKNPTAFYLCASSQGTRTEQYFGPGTRLTVT.

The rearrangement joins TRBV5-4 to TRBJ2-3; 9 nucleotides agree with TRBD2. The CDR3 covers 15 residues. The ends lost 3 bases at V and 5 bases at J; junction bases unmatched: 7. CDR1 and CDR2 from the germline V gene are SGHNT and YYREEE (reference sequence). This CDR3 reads CASSSPAGGRDTQYF. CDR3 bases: TGTGCCAGCAGCTCGCCGGCGGGGGGGAGAGATACGCAGTATTTT.

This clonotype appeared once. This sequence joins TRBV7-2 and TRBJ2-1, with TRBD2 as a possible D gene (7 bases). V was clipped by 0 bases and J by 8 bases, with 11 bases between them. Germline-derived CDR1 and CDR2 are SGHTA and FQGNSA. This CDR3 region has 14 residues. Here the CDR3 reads CASSLAGGPHEQFF. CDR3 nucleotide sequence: TGTGCCAGCAGCTTAGCGGGGGGGCCCCATGAGCAGTTCTTC.

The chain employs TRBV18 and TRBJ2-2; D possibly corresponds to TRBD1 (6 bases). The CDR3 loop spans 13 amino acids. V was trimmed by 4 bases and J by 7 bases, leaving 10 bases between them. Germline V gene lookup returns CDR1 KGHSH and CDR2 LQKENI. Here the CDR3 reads CASSLGQNGELFF. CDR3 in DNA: TGTGCCAGCTCACTAGGACAGAACGGGGAGCTGTTTTTT.

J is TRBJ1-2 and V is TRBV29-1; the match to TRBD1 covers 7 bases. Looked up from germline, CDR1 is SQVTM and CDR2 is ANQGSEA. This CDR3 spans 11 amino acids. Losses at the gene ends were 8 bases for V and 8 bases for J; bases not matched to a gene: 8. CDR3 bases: TGCAGCACATTCAGGGGGGAAGGCTACACCTTC. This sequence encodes CSTFRGEGYTF.

DNA of the CDR3: TGTGCCAGCAGCCCTAGCGGGGACAGGGGGTATGGCTACACCTTC. This gives the protein CASSPSGDRGYGYTF. The V gene is TRBV7-2, the J gene TRBJ1-2; TRBD1 aligns across 11 bases. With 5 bases clipped from V and 5 bases from J, the junction kept 7 bases outside the gene matches. The CDR3 totals 15 residues. The germline gives CDR1 SGHTA, CDR2 FQGNSA.

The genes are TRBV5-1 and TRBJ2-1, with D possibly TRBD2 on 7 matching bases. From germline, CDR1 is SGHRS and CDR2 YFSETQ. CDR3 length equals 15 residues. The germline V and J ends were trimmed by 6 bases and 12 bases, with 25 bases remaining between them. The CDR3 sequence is CASTPSSAGASAQFF. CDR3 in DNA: TGCGCCAGCACTCCTAGCTCTGCGGGGGCTTCCGCGCAGTTCTTC.

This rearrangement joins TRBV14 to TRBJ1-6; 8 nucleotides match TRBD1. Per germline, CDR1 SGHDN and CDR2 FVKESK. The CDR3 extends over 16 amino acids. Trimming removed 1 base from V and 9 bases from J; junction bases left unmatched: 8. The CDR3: CASSQALGQGVSPLHF. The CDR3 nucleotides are TGTGCCAGCAGCCAAGCTCTTGGACAGGGTGTTTCACCCCTCCACTTT.

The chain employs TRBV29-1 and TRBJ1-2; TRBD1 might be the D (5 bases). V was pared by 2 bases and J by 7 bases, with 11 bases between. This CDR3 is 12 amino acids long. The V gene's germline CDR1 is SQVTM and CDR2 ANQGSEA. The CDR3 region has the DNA TGCAGCGTTGAATTTCAGGGAATTGGCTACACCTTC. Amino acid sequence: CSVEFQGIGYTF.

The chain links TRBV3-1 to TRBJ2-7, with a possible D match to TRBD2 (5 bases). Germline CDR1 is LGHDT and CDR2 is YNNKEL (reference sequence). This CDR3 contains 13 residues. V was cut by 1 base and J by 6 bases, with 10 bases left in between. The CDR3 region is CASSQVEGFEQYF. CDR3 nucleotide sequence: TGTGCCAGCAGCCAAGTTGAGGGTTTCGAGCAGTACTTC.

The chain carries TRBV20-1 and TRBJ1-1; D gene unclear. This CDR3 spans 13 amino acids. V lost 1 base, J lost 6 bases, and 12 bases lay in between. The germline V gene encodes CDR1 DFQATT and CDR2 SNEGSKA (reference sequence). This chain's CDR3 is CSARVGGLAEAFF. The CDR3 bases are TGCAGTGCTAGAGTCGGCGGGTTGGCTGAAGCTTTCTTT.

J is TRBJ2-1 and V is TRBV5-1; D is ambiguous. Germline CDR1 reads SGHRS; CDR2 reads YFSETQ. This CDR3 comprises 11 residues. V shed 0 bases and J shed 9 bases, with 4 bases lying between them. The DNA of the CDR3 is TGCGCCAGCAGCTTGGACAGTGAGCAGTTCTTC. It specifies CASSLDSEQFF.

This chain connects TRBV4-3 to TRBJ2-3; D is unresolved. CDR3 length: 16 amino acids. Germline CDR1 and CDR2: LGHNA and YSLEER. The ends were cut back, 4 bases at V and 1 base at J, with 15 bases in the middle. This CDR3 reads CASSPSGYMGTDTQYF. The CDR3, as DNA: TGCGCCAGCAGCCCATCGGGTTATATGGGCACAGATACGCAGTATTTT.